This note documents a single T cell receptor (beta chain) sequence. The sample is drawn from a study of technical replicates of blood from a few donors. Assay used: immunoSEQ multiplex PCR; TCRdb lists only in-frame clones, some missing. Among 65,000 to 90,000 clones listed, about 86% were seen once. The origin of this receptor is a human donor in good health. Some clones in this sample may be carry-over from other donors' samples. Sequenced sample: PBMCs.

The CDR3 bases are TGTGCCAGCAGCCCCAAGGGACAGGGCTGGCCTTTCTTT. Its translation is CASSPKGQGWPFF. The rearrangement uses TRBV7-9 and TRBJ1-1, with 9 bases matching TRBD1. V shed 5 bases, J shed 12 bases, and the junction held 10 bases outside the gene matches. Germline V gives CDR1 SEHNR, CDR2 FQNEAQ (reference sequence). This CDR3 has 13 amino acids.